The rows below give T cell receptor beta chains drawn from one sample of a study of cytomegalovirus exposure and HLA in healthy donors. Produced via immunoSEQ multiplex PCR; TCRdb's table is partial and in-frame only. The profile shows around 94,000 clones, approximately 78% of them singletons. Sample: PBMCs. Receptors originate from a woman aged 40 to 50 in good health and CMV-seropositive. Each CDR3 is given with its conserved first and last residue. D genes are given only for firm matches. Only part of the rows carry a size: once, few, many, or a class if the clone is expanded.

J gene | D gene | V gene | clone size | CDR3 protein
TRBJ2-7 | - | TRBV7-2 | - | CASSPRTALEQYF
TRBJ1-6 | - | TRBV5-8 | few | CATQLTHNSPLHF
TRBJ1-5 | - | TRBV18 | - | CASSKGRERDQPQHF
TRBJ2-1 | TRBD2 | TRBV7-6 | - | CASSYPWGRGGNEQFF
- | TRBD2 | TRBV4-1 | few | CASFYGGGYEQYF
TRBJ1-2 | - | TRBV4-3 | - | CASSQDPGTDYGYTF
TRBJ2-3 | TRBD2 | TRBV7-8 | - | CASSLGRLAGAVSTDTQYF
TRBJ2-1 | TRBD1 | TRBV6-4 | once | CAKVTGESYNEQFF
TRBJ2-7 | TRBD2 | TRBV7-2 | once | CASSWASGSSTSEQYF
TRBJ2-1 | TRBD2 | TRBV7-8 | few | CASSSREGSYNEQFF
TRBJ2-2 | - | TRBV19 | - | CASRNRNTGELFF
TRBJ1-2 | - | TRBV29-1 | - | CSVDRNREGYGYTF
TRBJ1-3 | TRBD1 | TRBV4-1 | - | CASSQETGKGFSGNTIYF
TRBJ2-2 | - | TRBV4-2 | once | CASSQALGANTGELFF
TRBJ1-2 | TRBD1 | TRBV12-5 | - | CASGLEPRDRGHGYTF
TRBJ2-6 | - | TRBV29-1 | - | CSAAGGDSGANVLTF
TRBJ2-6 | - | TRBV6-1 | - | CASSEGGSGANVLTF
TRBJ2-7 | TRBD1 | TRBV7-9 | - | CASSLDLGQSYEQYF
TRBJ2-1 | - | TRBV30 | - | CAWALNTGYNEQFF
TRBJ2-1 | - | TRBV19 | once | CASRAESSYNEQFF
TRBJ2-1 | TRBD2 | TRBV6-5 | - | CASSNGRAIHEQFF
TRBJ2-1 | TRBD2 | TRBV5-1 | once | CASSPAGVGRNEQFF
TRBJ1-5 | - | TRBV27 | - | CASSLRGAGSYQPQHF
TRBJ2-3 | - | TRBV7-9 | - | CASSLTDSTDTQYF
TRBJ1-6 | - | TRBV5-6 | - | CASSLDSLSSYNSPLHF
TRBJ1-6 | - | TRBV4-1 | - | CASSLRTEEPIHF
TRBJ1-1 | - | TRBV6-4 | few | CASSLSRGTEAFF
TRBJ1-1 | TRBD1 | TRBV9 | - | CASSARQGRENTEAFF
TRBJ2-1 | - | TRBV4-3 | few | CASSQGAYNEQFF
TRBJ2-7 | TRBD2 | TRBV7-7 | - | CASSSGLAGTYEQYF
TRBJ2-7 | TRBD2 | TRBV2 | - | CASSLGLAGEQYF
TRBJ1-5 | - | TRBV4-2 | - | CASSPLLIGQPQHF
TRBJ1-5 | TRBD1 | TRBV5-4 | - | CASSAQGSNQPQHF
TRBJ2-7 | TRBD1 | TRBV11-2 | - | CASSLEPGGHYEQYF